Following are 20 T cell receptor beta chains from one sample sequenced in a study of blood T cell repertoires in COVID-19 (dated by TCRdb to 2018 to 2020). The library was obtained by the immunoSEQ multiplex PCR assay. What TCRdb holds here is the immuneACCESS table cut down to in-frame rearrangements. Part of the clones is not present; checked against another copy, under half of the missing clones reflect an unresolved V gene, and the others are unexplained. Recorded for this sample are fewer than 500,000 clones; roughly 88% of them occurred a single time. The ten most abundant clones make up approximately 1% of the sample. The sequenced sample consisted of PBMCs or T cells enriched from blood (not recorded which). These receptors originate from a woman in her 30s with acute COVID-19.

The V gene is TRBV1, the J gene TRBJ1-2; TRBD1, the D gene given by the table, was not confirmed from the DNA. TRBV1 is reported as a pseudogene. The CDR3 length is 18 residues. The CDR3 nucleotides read TGCACCAGCAGCCAAGAGCAAAGGATCGACAGGGTGGTCTATGGCTACACCTTC. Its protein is CTSSQEQRIDRVVYGYTF.

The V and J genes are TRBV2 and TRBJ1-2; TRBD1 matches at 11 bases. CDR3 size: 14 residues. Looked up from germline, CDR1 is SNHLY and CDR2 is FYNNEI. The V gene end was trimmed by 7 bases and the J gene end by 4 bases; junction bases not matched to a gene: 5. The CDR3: CASNGQGAGYGYTF. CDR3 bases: TGTGCCAGCAATGGACAGGGGGCAGGCTATGGCTACACCTTC.

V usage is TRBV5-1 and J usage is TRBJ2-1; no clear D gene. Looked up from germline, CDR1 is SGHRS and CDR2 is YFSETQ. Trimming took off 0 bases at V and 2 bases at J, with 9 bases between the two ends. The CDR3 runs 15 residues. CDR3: CASSLGPEPYNEQFF. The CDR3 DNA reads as TGCGCCAGCAGCTTGGGCCCCGAGCCCTACAATGAGCAGTTCTTC.

CDR3 sequence: CSASYRGGGIYGYTF. CDR3 DNA: TGCAGTGCTAGTTATAGAGGGGGTGGGATCTATGGCTACACCTTC. The rearrangement links TRBV20-1 to TRBJ1-2, with D possibly TRBD1 on 6 matching bases. Deletions cut 3 bases from V and 4 bases from J, with 18 bases between. This CDR3 is 15 amino acids long. Germline V gene data show CDR1 as DFQATT and CDR2 as SNEGSKA (reference sequence).

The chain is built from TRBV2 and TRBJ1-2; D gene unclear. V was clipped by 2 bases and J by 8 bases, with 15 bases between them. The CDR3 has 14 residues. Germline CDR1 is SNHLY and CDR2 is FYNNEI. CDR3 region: CASSELLAEGGYTF. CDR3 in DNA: TGTGCCAGCAGTGAATTACTGGCAGAGGGAGGCTACACCTTC.

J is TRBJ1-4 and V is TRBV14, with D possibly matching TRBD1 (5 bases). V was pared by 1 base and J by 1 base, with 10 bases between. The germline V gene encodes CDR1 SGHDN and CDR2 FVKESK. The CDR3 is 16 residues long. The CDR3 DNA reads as TGTGCCAGCAGCCAAGCCTCCGGGGGAACTAATGAAAAACTGTTTTTT. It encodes CASSQASGGTNEKLFF. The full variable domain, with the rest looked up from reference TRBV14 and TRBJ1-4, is EAGVTQFPSHSVIEKGQTVTLRCDPISGHDNLYWYRRVMGKEIKFLLHFVKESKQDESGMPNNRFLAERTGGTYSTLKVQPAELEDSGVYFCASSQASGGTNEKLFFGSGTQLSVL.

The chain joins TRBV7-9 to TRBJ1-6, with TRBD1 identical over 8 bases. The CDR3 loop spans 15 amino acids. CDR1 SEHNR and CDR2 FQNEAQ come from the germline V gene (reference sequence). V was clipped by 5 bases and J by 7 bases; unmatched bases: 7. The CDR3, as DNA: TGTGCCAGCAGCACGATGACAGGGGACAATTCACCCCTCCACTTT. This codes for CASSTMTGDNSPLHF.

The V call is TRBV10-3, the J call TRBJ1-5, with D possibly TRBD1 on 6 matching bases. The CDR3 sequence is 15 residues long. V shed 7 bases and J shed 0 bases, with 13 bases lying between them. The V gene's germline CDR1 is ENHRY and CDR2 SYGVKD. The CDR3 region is CAIKERDNSNQPQHF. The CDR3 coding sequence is TGTGCCATCAAAGAACGGGACAATAGCAATCAGCCCCAGCATTTT.

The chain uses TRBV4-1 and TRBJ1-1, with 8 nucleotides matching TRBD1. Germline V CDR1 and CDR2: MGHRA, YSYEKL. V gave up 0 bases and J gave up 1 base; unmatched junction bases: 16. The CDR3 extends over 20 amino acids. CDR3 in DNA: TGCGCCAGCAGCCAAGAGGGCGTGACAGGGGCCCAACGGCCGAACACTGAAGCTTTCTTT. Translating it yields CASSQEGVTGAQRPNTEAFF.

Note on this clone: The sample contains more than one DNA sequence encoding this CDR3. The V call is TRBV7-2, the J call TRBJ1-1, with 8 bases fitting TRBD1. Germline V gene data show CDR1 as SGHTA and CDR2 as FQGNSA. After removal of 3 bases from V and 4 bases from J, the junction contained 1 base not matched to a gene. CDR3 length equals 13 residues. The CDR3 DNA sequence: TGTGCCAGCAGCTTCGACAGGGGCACTGAAGCTTTCTTT. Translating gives CASSFDRGTEAFF. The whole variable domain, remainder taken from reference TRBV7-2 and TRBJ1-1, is GAGVSQSPSNKVTEKGKDVELRCDPISGHTALYWYRQSLGQGLEFLIYFQGNSAPDKSGLPSDRFSAERTGGSVSTLTIQRTQQEDSAVYLCASSFDRGTEAFFGQGTRLTVV.

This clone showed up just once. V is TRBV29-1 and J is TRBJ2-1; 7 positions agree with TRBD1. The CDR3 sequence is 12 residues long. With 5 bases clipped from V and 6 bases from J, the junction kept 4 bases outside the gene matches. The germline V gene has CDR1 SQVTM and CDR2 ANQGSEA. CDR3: CSVLRQGNEQFF. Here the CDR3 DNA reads TGCAGCGTTCTTCGACAGGGCAATGAGCAGTTCTTC.

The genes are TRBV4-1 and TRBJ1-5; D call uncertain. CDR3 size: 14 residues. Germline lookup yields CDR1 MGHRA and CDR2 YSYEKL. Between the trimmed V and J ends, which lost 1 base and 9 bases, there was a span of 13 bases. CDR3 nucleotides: TGCGCCAGCAGCCAAGGCACAGAGCAGTGGCCCCAGCATTTT. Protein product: CASSQGTEQWPQHF.

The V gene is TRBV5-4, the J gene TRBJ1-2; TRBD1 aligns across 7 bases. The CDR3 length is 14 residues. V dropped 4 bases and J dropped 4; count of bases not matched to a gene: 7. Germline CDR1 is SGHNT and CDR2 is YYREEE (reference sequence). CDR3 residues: CASSRDRETYGYTF. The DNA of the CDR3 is TGTGCCAGCAGCCGTGACAGGGAGACCTATGGCTACACCTTC.

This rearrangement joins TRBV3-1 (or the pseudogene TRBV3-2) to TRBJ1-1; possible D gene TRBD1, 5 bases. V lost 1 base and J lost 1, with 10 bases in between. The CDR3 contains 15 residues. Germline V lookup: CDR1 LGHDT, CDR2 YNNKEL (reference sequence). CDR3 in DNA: TGTGCCAGCAGCCAAGCCGGGACTGAGAACACTGAAGCTTTCTTT. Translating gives CASSQAGTENTEAFF.

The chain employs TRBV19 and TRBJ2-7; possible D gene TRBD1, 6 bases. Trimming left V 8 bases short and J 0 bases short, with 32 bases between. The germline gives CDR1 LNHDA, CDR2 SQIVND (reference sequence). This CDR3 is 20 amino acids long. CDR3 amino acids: CASPYIGPLRSQDSSYEQYF. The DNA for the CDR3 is TGTGCCAGTCCTTATATCGGCCCCCTCAGGTCACAGGACAGCTCCTACGAGCAGTACTTC.

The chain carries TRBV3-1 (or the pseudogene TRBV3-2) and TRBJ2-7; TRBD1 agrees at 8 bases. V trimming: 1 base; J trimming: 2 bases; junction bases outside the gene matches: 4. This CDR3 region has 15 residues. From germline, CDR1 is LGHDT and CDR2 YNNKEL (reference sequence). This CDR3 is CASSQGAGGPYEQYF. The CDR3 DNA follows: TGTGCCAGCAGCCAAGGAGCAGGGGGCCCCTACGAGCAGTACTTC.

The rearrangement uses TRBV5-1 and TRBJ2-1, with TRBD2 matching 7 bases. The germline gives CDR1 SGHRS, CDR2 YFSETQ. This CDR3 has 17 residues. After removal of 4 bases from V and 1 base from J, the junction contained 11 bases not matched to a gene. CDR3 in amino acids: CASSPPPPGGSYNEQFF. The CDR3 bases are TGCGCCAGCAGCCCACCCCCTCCCGGGGGGTCCTACAATGAGCAGTTCTTC.

The CDR3 is CASSYSPSNTEAFF. Here the CDR3 DNA reads TGTGCCAGCAGTTACTCCCCATCAAACACTGAAGCTTTCTTT. V and J are TRBV6-5 and TRBJ1-1; no clear D. This CDR3 is built from 14 residues. Per germline, CDR1 MNHEY and CDR2 SVGAGI. V was shortened by 0 bases and J by 2 bases, with 7 bases between the two germline ends.

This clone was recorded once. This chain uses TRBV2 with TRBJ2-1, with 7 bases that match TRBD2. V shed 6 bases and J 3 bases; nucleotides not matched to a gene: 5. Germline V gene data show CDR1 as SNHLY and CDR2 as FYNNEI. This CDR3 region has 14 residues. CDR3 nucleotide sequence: TGTGCCAGCAGGGGACTAAAAGACTACAATGAGCAGTTCTTC. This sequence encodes CASRGLKDYNEQFF.

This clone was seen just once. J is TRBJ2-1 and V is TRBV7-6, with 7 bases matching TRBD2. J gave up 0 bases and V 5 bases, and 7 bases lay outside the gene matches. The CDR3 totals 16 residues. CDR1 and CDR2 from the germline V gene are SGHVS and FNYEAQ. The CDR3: CASSPAGGSSYNEQFF. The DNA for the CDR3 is TGTGCCAGCAGCCCCGCCGGGGGGAGCTCCTACAATGAGCAGTTCTTC.